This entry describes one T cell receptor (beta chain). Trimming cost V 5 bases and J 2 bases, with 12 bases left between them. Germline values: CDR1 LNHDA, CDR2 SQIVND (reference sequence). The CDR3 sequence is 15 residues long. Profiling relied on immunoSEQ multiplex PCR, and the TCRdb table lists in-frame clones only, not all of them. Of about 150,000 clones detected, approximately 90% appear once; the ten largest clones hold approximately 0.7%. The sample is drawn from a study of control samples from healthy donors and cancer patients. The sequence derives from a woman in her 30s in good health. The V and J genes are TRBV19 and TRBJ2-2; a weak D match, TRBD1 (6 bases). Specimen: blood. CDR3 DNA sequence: TGTGCCAGTAGTCCCGGACAGATAAACACCGGGGAGCTGTTTTTT. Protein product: CASSPGQINTGELFF.